This T cell receptor beta chain appears in the sequencing data of a study of blood T cell repertoires in COVID-19. Across the whole study: Samples came from the United States, Italy and Spain, spanning acute and convalescent COVID-19.

The CDR3 totals 17 residues. CDR1 is SGHTA and CDR2 is FQGNSA in the germline V gene. Between the trimmed V and J ends, which lost 2 bases and 3 bases, there was a span of 19 bases. The method was immunoSEQ multiplex PCR; TCRdb's version includes in-frame clones alone and lacks a portion of them. This table has 100,000 to 150,000 clones, roughly 87% appearing once. The sample taken for sequencing was peripheral blood. The chain is built from TRBV7-2 and TRBJ2-5; a possible D gene is TRBD1 (5 bases). This clonotype was obtained from an elderly woman with acute or convalescent COVID-19. The CDR3 reads CASSLSGSGAWEETQYF. DNA of the CDR3: TGTGCCAGCAGCTTATCAGGGTCGGGCGCATGGGAAGAGACCCAGTACTTC.